A single sample gave rise to the 26 T cell receptor beta chains below, sequenced in a study of T-cell memory formation after mild COVID-19. TCRdb independently ran MiXCR on the 5' RACE reads; one entry per CDR3 protein. The sample has about 440,000 distinct CDR3 sequences; roughly 20% are singletons. The sample was PBMCs or a T cell subset sorted from them (not recorded which). These receptors all stem from an adult woman who had mild COVID-19 (a few samples of this study predate the infection). Cell type and time point are not known.

This clonotype occurred a few times. This rearrangement joins TRBV4-1 to TRBJ2-2, with 8 bases lining up with TRBD2. The germline gives CDR1 MGHRA, CDR2 YSYEKL. The CDR3 covers 17 residues. J gave up 0 bases and V 1 base, and 4 bases lay outside the gene matches. The CDR3: CASSQGTSPANTGELFF. The DNA for the CDR3 is TGCGCCAGCAGCCAAGGGACTAGCCCAGCGAACACCGGGGAGCTGTTTTTT.

This chain uses TRBV6-2 or TRBV6-3 with TRBJ2-7, with TRBD2 matching over 13 bases. CDR3 size: 18 residues. Germline trimming cut 7 bases from V and 7 bases from J; bases unmatched to any gene: 19. Germline V gene lookup returns CDR1 MNHEY and CDR2 SVGEGT. The CDR3 sequence is CASTRRPLTSGRPEEQYF. The CDR3 coding sequence is TGTGCCAGCACCCGAAGGCCCCTGACTAGCGGGAGGCCTGAGGAGCAGTACTTC.

The V gene is TRBV9, the J gene TRBJ2-5; 14 bases fit TRBD2. CDR3 length equals 19 residues. In germline, CDR1 is SGDLS, CDR2 YYNGEE. V was pared by 3 bases and J by 2 bases, with 12 bases of the junction left unmatched. The CDR3 sequence is CASSDSIRGLAGGQETQYF. The CDR3 nucleotides are TGTGCCAGCAGCGACTCCATCCGAGGACTAGCGGGGGGTCAAGAGACCCAGTACTTC.

This chain connects TRBV12-3 or TRBV12-4 to TRBJ2-1; 16 bases are a match to TRBD2. The V and J ends lost 7 bases and 8 bases, in that order; junction bases with no gene match: 8. CDR3 length: 16 amino acids. DNA of the CDR3: TGTGCCAGCACCGCGGGACTAGCGGGAGGGCCACATGAGCAGTTCTTC. Residues: CASTAGLAGGPHEQFF.

The chain is built from TRBV24-1 and TRBJ2-7; 8 bases map to TRBD2. The CDR3 has 13 amino acids. V lost 4 bases to trimming and J lost 6 bases; unmatched junction nucleotides: 4. Germline V gene sequence: CDR1 KGHDR, CDR2 SFDVKD. The CDR3 spells CATSDRLAFEQYF. The CDR3 nucleotides are TGTGCCACCAGTGACAGACTAGCGTTCGAGCAGTACTTC.

This clonotype was observed many times. The chain is built from TRBV5-1 and TRBJ2-1, with D perhaps TRBD1 (5 bases). Germline values: CDR1 SGHRS, CDR2 YFSETQ. V was trimmed by 0 bases and J by 6 bases, leaving 22 bases between them. This CDR3 has 18 residues. This CDR3 reads CASSLAPAQGKGSNEQFF. The CDR3 DNA sequence: TGCGCCAGCAGCTTGGCGCCTGCGCAGGGCAAAGGAAGCAATGAGCAGTTCTTC.

The CDR3 bases are TGTGCCAGCAGCGGGGACAGGTCCTTTAATGAAAAACTGTTTTTT. Its protein product is CASSGDRSFNEKLFF. The gene calls are TRBV9 and TRBJ1-4, with 8 bases matching TRBD1. The CDR3 consists of 15 residues. Germline loops: CDR1 SGDLS, CDR2 YYNGEE. With 3 bases clipped from V and 4 bases from J, the junction kept 5 bases outside the gene matches.

This clonotype showed up many times. The chain carries TRBV3-1 and TRBJ1-1; D gene ambiguous. Between the trimmed V and J ends, which lost 2 bases and 1 base, there was a span of 2 bases. The CDR3 has 12 residues. CDR1 and CDR2 (germline): LGHDT, YNNKEL (reference sequence). The CDR3 DNA reads TGTGCCAGCAGCCAACCGAACACTGAAGCTTTCTTT. This translates into CASSQPNTEAFF.

The rearrangement joins TRBV6-6 to TRBJ2-1, with 11 bases aligning to TRBD2. The junction had 11 bases not matched to a gene; V was cut back by 4 bases and J by 6 bases. Germline V CDR1 and CDR2: MNHNY, SVGAGI (reference sequence). The CDR3 consists of 17 residues. CDR3 amino acids: CASSSRATGTSGNEQFF. CDR3 in DNA: TGTGCCAGCAGTTCCCGCGCTACCGGGACTAGCGGCAATGAGCAGTTCTTC.

This chain uses TRBV10-3 with TRBJ1-6, with D unresolved. The V end lost 0 bases, the J end lost 5 bases, and 2 bases lay between the germline ends. The CDR3 totals 13 residues. The germline CDR1 and CDR2 sequences are ENHRY and SYGVKD. The CDR3 region has the DNA TGTGCCATCAGTGAGTCGAATAATTCACCCCTCCACTTT. Its protein product is CAISESNNSPLHF.

This sequence joins TRBV7-9 and TRBJ1-1; D uncertain. Germline values: CDR1 SEHNR, CDR2 FQNEAQ (reference sequence). The V and J ends lost 6 bases and 5 bases respectively, with 13 bases between them. The CDR3 sequence is 13 residues long. The CDR3 loop is CASSPMTGTEAFF. For the CDR3, the DNA is TGTGCCAGCAGTCCCATGACGGGGACTGAAGCTTTCTTT.

This clonotype appeared a few times. The rearrangement joins TRBV6-6 to TRBJ1-6; D is possibly TRBD1 (5 bases). The germline gives CDR1 MNHNY, CDR2 SVGAGI (reference sequence). CDR3 length equals 14 residues. Trimming left V 6 bases short and J 8 bases short, with 14 bases between. The CDR3 DNA reads as TGTGCCAGCAGCCAGGGATTGTCGGATTCACCCCTCCACTTT. This codes for CASSQGLSDSPLHF.

This clonotype has more than one count but fewer than ten. The V and J genes are TRBV29-1 and TRBJ2-7, with a tentative D call TRBD1 (6 bases). CDR3 length equals 13 residues. In germline, CDR1 is SQVTM, CDR2 ANQGSEA. V lost 5 bases to trimming and J lost 0 bases, with 11 bases between them. As DNA, the CDR3 is TGCAGCGTTCGGACAGTGGGCTCCTACGAGCAGTACTTC. Residues: CSVRTVGSYEQYF.

This clonotype has a count of ten or more. The chain carries TRBV20-1 and TRBJ1-1; D is unresolved. This CDR3 is 16 amino acids long. Germline V gene data show CDR1 as DFQATT and CDR2 as SNEGSKA (reference sequence). V lost 1 base and J 3 bases, leaving 18 bases between the germline ends. The CDR3 coding sequence is TGCAGTGCTAGAGCTTGGGCGGGTCGTACCGACACTGAAGCTTTCTTT. Amino acid sequence: CSARAWAGRTDTEAFF.

The table lists this clonotype with many counts. The gene calls are TRBV5-1 and TRBJ2-7, with a weak D call TRBD2 (5 bases). Trimming took 0 bases from V and 0 from J, leaving 22 bases between them. This CDR3 is 19 amino acids long. CDR1 is SGHRS, CDR2 YFSETQ, per germline. The CDR3 reads CASSLVYGSRTTDSYEQYF. The CDR3, as DNA: TGCGCCAGCAGCTTGGTTTATGGGAGCCGAACTACCGACTCCTACGAGCAGTACTTC.

This clonotype was recorded many times. The chain couples TRBV6-5 to TRBJ2-7, with D possibly TRBD2 on 6 matching bases. This CDR3 is built from 13 residues. The ends were cut back, 6 bases at V and 2 bases at J, with 11 bases in the middle. CDR1 and CDR2 (germline): MNHEY, SVGAGI. Here the CDR3 reads CASSYSGTYEQYF. The DNA for the CDR3 is TGTGCCAGCAGCTATAGCGGAACCTACGAGCAGTACTTC.

This clonotype came up a few times. The chain employs TRBV7-8 and TRBJ2-3; 7 nucleotides match TRBD1. Germline trimming cut 2 bases from V and 3 bases from J; bases unmatched to any gene: 5. The CDR3 has 15 residues. The germline CDR1 and CDR2 sequences are SGHVS and FQNEAQ. CDR3 in DNA: TGTGCCAGCAGCTTAATAAGGGGGCGGACAGATACGCAGTATTTT. This codes for CASSLIRGRTDTQYF.

In its sample, this clonotype was seen a few times. The chain uses TRBV18 and TRBJ2-3, with 8 bases matching TRBD1. The CDR3 extends over 16 amino acids. Germline trimming cut 8 bases from V and 4 bases from J; bases unmatched to any gene: 14. Germline CDR1 reads KGHSH; CDR2 reads LQKENI. CDR3: CASLRDQGAGADTQYF. The CDR3 bases are TGTGCCAGCCTCCGGGACCAGGGGGCCGGGGCAGATACGCAGTATTTT.

This sequence joins TRBV11-2 and TRBJ2-1; 10 bases map to TRBD2. CDR3 size: 15 residues. Trimming at V came to 5 bases and at J to 7 bases, leaving 8 bases not matched to a gene. Per the germline V gene, CDR1 is SGHAT and CDR2 is FQNNGV. The CDR3 reads CASSVSSGSWNEQFF. CDR3 DNA: TGTGCCAGCAGCGTCTCTAGCGGGAGTTGGAATGAGCAGTTCTTC.

The V gene is TRBV7-9, the J gene TRBJ2-2, with 13 bases that match TRBD2. The junction had 10 bases not matched to a gene; V was cut back by 11 bases and J by 1 base. Germline assignment: CDR1 SEHNR and CDR2 FQNEAQ (reference sequence). This CDR3 spans 17 amino acids. This CDR3 is CAARTSGRTRNTGELFF. The CDR3 DNA is TGTGCCGCAAGGACTAGCGGGAGAACCAGGAACACCGGGGAGCTGTTTTTT. The full variable domain, with the rest looked up from reference TRBV7-9 and TRBJ2-2, is DTGVSQNPRHKITKRGQNVTFRCDPISEHNRLYWYRQTLGQGPEFLTYFQNEAQLEKSRLLSDRFSAERPKGSFSTLEIQRTEQGDSAMYLCAARTSGRTRNTGELFFGEGSRLTVL.

This clonotype was seen just once. The V gene is TRBV18, the J gene TRBJ2-7; 8 bases are a match to TRBD1. The V segment lost 2 bases and the J segment 1 base; nucleotides outside the gene matches: 13. The CDR3 spans 18 residues. Germline values: CDR1 KGHSH, CDR2 LQKENI. The CDR3 DNA reads TGTGCCAGCTCACCAGAGCAACAAGGACAGGGAAATTCCTACGAGCAGTACTTC. This encodes CASSPEQQGQGNSYEQYF.

The sample holds a few counts of this clonotype. This chain uses TRBV11-2 with TRBJ2-1; 12 bases are shared with TRBD2. This CDR3 has 15 residues. The V and J ends lost 5 bases and 5 bases, in that order; junction bases with no gene match: 4. The germline gives CDR1 SGHAT, CDR2 FQNNGV. In DNA, the CDR3 is TGTGCCAGCAGCCTAGCGGGAGGGTCCGACAATGAGCAGTTCTTC. This gives the protein CASSLAGGSDNEQFF.

This chain connects TRBV6-4 to TRBJ1-2, with 7 bases fitting TRBD1. Looked up from germline, CDR1 is MRHNA and CDR2 is SNTAGT. This CDR3 comprises 16 residues. V lost 0 bases to trimming and J lost 4 bases; unmatched junction nucleotides: 8. The CDR3 here is CASSDSTGTAIYGYTF. The CDR3 DNA sequence: TGTGCCAGCAGTGACTCGACCGGGACAGCAATCTATGGCTACACCTTC.

CDR3 nucleotide sequence: TGCAGTGCAAAGGACAGGAGGAACGAGCAGTACTTC. It encodes CSAKDRRNEQYF. The V call is TRBV20-1, the J call TRBJ2-7, with TRBD1 matching 7 bases. V dropped 6 bases and J dropped 5; count of bases not matched to a gene: 7. CDR1 DFQATT and CDR2 SNEGSKA come from the germline V gene (reference sequence). There are 12 residues in the CDR3.

The chain links TRBV7-7 to TRBJ2-7; 11 bases align to TRBD2. Germline trimming cut 3 bases from V and 6 bases from J; bases unmatched to any gene: 4. Germline CDR1 SSHAT, CDR2 FNYEAQ (reference sequence). The CDR3 is made up of 14 amino acids. DNA of the CDR3: TGTGCCAGCAGCTTGAGTCTAGCGGGGGGCGAGCAGTACTTC. Translating gives CASSLSLAGGEQYF. The full variable domain, its missing parts supplied by reference TRBV7-7 and TRBJ2-7, is GAGVSQSPRYKVTKRGQDVTLRCDPISSHATLYWYQQALGQGPEFLTYFNYEAQPDKSGLPSDRFSAERPEGSISTLTIQRTEQRDSAMYRCASSLSLAGGEQYFGPGTRLTVT.

The V and J genes are TRBV20-1 and TRBJ2-7; 10 bases agree with TRBD1. CDR3 size: 15 residues. J lost 5 bases, V lost 0 bases, and 7 bases had no gene match. Germline CDR1 reads DFQATT; CDR2 reads SNEGSKA (reference sequence). The CDR3, as DNA: TGCAGTGCTAGAGATCCCGACAGGGGGCTTCACGAGCAGTACTTC. Its translation is CSARDPDRGLHEQYF.